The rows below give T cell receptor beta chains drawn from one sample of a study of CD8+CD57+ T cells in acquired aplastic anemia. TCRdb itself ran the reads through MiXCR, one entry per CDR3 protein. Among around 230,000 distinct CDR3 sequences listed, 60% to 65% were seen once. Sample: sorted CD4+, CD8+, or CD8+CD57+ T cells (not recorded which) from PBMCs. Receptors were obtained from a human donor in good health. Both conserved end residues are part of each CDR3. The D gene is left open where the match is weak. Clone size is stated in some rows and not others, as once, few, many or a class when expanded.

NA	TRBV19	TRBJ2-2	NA	TGTGCCAGTAGTATGAGGGGACCCCCAATGGGCGGGGAGCTGTTTTTT	CASSMRGPPMGGELFF
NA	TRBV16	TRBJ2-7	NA	TGTGCCAGCAGCGTAGAAAGGGGCGAGCAGTACTTC	CASSVERGEQYF
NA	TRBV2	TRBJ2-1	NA	TGTGCCAGCAGCAGCTTCGGGGACGGGAGCAATGAGCAGTTCTTC	CASSSFGDGSNEQFF
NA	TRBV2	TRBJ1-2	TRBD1	TGTGCCAGGTCGGACAGGGCACAGGGCTACACCTTC	CARSDRAQGYTF
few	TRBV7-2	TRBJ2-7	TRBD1	TGTGCCAGCAGCCTACAGGGGAGATACGAGCAGTACTTC	CASSLQGRYEQYF
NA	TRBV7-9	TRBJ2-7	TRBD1	TGTGCCAGCAGCCCCCAGGGGGCGCGGTACGAGCAGTACTTC	CASSPQGARYEQYF
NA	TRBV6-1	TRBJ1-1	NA	TGTGCCAGCAGTGAAGCGGGCCTTATCAACACTGAAGCTTTCTTT	CASSEAGLINTEAFF
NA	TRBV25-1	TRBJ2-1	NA	TGTGCCAGCAGTGTCATTGGGCCTACGAACGATGAGCAGTTCTTC	CASSVIGPTNDEQFF
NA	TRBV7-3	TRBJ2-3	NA	TGTGCCAGCGCCACAGGGTTCACACAGTATTTT	CASATGFTQYF
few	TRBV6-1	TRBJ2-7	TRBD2	TGTGCCAGCAGTTACGGGTTAGCGGGGGCCCAAGACGAGCAGTACTTC	CASSYGLAGAQDEQYF
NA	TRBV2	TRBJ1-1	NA	TGTGCCAGCCCGAGAGGAGAGGCTGAAGCTTTCTTT	CASPRGEAEAFF
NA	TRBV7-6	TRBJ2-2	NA	TGTGCCAGCAGCCAGGGAACAGGGCCGGCCCAAGGGGAGCTGTTTTTT	CASSQGTGPAQGELFF
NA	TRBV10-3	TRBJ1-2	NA	TGTGCCATCAGTGTGGACAGCTCCTATGGCTACACCTTC	CAISVDSSYGYTF
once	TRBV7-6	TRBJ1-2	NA	TGTGACAGCACCCTAGGCTACGGAGCTAACTATGGCTACACCTTC	CDSTLGYGANYGYTF
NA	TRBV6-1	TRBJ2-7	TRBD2	TGTGCCAGCAGTGAAGCACTAGCGGGGCGCGAGCAGTACTTC	CASSEALAGREQYF
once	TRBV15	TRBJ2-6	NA	TGTGCCACCAGCAGAGATCCAGGGCTAGGGTCTGGGGCCAACGTCCTGACTTTC	CATSRDPGLGSGANVLTF
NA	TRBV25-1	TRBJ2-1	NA	TGTGCCAGCAGTGAATCTAGAGATATCGACAATGAGCAGTTCTTC	CASSESRDIDNEQFF
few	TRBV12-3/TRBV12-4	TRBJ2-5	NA	TGTGCCAGCAGCTCAACCACAGGGAATACAGAGACCCAGTACTTC	CASSSTTGNTETQYF
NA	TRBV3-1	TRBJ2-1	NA	TGTGCCAGCAGCCTAAGACTAGGCGGGCAGCTCTTC	CASSLRLGGQLF
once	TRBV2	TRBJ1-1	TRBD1	TGTGCCAGCAGTGAACACGGGACAGGGACCTTCAACACTGAAGCTTTCTTT	CASSEHGTGTFNTEAFF
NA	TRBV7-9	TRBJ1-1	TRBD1	TGTGCCAGCAGCCAAGGACAGGGAGGGGTGAACACTGAAGCTTTCTTT	CASSQGQGGVNTEAFF
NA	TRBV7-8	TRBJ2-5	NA	TGTGCCAGCAGCCCAGGAGGGAGAGGGGGGGCCCAGTACTTC	CASSPGGRGGAQYF
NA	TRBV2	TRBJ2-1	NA	TGTGCCAGCAAAGGTCCCGGGGAAAAACAGTTCTTC	CASKGPGEKQFF
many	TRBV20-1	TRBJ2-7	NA	TGCAGTGCTAGAGGGCTAGCGAGCAGCTCCTACGAGCAGTACTTC	CSARGLASSSYEQYF
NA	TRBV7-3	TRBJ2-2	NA	TGTGCCAGCAGCTTATTTGGGGAGCTGTTTTTT	CASSLFGELFF
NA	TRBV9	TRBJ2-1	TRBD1	TGTGCCAGCAGCCGGACAGGGGAGGTCGGTGAGCAGTTCTTC	CASSRTGEVGEQFF